This TCR delta chain derives from a study of gamma-delta T cells after stem cell transplantation. TCRdb redid the clone calls on the RT-PCR reads with CATT. The sample holds approximately 5,700 delta-chain clones, less than 2.5% seen once. A few counts support this clone. The likely explanation is a read error, given a far larger clone one base away. This CDR3 is built from 18 residues. Unmatched junction bases numbered 19, after V lost 3 bases and J lost 4 bases. Germline V lookup: CDR1 GEAIGNYY, CDR2 EKD. The sequenced sample was gamma-delta T cells. The V and J genes are TRDV2 and TRDJ1; 7 nucleotides line up with TRDD3. The clonotype comes from a human donor. It is not recorded whose cells these are; they may come from a transplant donor. The CDR3 sequence: CACDAVSSGGTTNDKLIF. The CDR3 DNA follows: TGTGCCTGTGACGCGGTATCCTCTGGGGGGACCACAAACGATAAACTCATCTTT.